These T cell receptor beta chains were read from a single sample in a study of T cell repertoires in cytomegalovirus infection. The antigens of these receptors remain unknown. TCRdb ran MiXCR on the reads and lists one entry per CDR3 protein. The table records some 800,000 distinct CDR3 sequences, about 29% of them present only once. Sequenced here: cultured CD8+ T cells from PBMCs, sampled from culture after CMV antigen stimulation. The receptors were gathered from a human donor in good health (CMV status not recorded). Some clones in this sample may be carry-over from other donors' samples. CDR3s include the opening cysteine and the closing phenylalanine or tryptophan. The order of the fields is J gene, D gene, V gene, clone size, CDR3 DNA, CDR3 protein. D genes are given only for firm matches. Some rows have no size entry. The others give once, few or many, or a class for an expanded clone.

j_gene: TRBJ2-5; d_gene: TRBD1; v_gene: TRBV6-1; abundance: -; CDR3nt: TGTGCCAGCAGACGTAAACAGGGGGAGACCCAGTACTTC; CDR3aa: CASRRKQGETQYF
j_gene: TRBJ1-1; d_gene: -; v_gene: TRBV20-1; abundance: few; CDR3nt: TGCAGTGCTAGGGACGACGCCATGGGTGGGGCTTTCTTT; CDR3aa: CSARDDAMGGAFF
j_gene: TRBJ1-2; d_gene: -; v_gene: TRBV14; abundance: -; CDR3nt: TGTGCCAGCAGCCAAGAATCCTCCCCGCGTGGGTCGGGCTGGCCCAACTATGGCTACACCTTC; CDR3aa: CASSQESSPRGSGWPNYGYTF
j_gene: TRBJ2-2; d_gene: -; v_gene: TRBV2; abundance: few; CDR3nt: TGTGCCAGCAGTGGGGACCAGAACACCGGGGAGCTGTTTTTT; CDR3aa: CASSGDQNTGELFF
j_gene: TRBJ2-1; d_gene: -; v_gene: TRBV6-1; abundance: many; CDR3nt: TGTGCCAGCAGCCCCGGAAGGGGCGTCTACAATGAGCAGTTCTTC; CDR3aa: CASSPGRGVYNEQFF
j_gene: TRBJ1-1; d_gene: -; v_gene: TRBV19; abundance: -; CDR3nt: TGTGCCAGTAGGATCGGGAAAAACACTGAAGCTTTCTTT; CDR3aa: CASRIGKNTEAFF
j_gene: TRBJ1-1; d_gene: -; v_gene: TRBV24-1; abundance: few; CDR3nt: TGTGCCACCAGTGATTTGCAAAGACCCCATCCGGCTTTCTTT; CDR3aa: CATSDLQRPHPAFF
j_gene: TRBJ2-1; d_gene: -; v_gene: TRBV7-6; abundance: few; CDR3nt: TGTGCCAGCAGCTTAGAGGTACAGGGCCATGAGCAGTTCTTC; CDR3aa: CASSLEVQGHEQFF
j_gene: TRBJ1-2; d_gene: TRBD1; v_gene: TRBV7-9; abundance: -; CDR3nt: TGTGCCAGCAGCCAGACAGGGGAGGGGTACCGGTATGGCTACACCTTC; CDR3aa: CASSQTGEGYRYGYTF
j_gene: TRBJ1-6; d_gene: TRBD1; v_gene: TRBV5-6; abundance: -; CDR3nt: TGTGCCAGCAGCCCCAACCTACAGGGGGCCGGCCATAATTCACCCCTCCACTTT; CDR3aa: CASSPNLQGAGHNSPLHF
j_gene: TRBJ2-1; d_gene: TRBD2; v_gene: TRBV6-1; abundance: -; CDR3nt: TGTGCCAGCAGTGAAGCGATAGGGAGGGGCTACAATGAGCAGTTCTTC; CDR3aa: CASSEAIGRGYNEQFF
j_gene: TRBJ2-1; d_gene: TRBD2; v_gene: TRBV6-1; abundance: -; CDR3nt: TGTGCCAGCAGTGAATGGGTACAGCGGGGGGGCGTTTGGAATGAGCAGTTCTTC; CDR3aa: CASSEWVQRGGVWNEQFF
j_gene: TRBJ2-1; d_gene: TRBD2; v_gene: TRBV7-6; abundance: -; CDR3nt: TGTGCCAGCAGCTTACTAGCGGGCCACACCTACAATGAGCAGTTCTTC; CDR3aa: CASSLLAGHTYNEQFF
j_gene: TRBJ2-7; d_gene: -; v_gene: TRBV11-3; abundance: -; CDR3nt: TGTGCCAGCAGCTTGTGGGCTTTCTCCTACGAGCAGTACTTC; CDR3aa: CASSLWAFSYEQYF
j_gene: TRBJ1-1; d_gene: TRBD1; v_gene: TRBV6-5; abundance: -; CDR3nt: TGTGCCAGCAGTTACAAGCGACAGGGTCAGAACACTGAAGCTTTCTTT; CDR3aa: CASSYKRQGQNTEAFF
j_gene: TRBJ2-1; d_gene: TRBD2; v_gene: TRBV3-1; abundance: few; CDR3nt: TGTGCCAGCAGCCAAGTGGCTAGCGGGGTTTACAATGAGCAGTTCTTC; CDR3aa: CASSQVASGVYNEQFF
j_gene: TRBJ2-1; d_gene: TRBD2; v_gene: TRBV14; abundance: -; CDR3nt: TGTGCCAGCAGCCCCCAAAGCCTTATGGAGCGGGGGGGCTCCTACAATGAGCAGTTCTTC; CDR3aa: CASSPQSLMERGGSYNEQFF
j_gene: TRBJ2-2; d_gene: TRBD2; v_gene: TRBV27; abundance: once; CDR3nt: TGTGCCAGCAGTTTATATCCTAGCGGGGGGAACACCGGGGAGCTGTTTTTT; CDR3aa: CASSLYPSGGNTGELFF
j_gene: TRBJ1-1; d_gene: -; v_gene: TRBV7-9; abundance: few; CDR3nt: TGTGCCAGCAGCTTATTTCCGGGACACTCCTTGAAGGGGGAAGACACTGAAGCTTTCTTT; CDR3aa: CASSLFPGHSLKGEDTEAFF
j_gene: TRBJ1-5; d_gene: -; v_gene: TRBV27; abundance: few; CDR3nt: TGTGCCAGCAGTCTCGGGGCTTTGGGCAATCAGCCCCAGCATTTT; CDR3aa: CASSLGALGNQPQHF
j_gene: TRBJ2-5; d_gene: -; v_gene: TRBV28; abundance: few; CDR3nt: TGTGCCAGCAGTTTTAGGGTAGGGTCTGAACTCCCACGCTCCCAAGAGACCCAGTACTTC; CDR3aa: CASSFRVGSELPRSQETQYF
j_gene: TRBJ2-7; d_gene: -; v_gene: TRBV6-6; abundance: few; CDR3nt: TGTGCCAGCAGTTACTCGCCCTCTCCTTCCTACGAGCAGTACTTC; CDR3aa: CASSYSPSPSYEQYF
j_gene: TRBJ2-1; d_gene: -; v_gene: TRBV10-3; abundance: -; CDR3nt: TGTGCCATCAGGAGGGAATACAATGAGCAGTTCTTC; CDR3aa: CAIRREYNEQFF
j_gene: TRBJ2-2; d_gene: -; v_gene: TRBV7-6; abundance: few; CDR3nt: TGTGCCAGCATCGGTACAGGGGAGGCCGGGGAGCTGTTTTTT; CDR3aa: CASIGTGEAGELFF
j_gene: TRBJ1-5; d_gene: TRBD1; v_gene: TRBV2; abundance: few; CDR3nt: TGTGCCAGCAGGGACCGGGACAGCAATTACAATCAGCCCCAGCATTTT; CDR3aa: CASRDRDSNYNQPQHF
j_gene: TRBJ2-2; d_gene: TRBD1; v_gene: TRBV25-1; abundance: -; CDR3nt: TGTGCCAGCAGGACAGGGGACGCCGGGGAGCTGTTTTTT; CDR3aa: CASRTGDAGELFF
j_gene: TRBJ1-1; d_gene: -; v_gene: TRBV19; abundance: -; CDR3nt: TGTGCCAGTAGTATGACCAGGGGAACTGAAGCTTTCTTT; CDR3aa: CASSMTRGTEAFF
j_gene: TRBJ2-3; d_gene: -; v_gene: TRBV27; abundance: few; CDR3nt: TGTGCCAGCCGGGACCTCGAGACCAGCACAGATACGCAGTATTTT; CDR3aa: CASRDLETSTDTQYF
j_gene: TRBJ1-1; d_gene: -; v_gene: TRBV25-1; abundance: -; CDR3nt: TGTGCCAGCAGTGCGATGGGATGGGACACTGAAGCTTTCTTT; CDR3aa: CASSAMGWDTEAFF
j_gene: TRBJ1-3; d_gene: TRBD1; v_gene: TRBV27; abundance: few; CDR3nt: TGTGCCAGCAGTTCCCTGACAGGGGGCTTAGCTCGAAGTCCTGGAAACACCATATATTTT; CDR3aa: CASSSLTGGLARSPGNTIYF
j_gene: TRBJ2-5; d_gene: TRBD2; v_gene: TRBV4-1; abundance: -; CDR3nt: TGCGCCAGCAGCCTCAAAGTAGCGGGGGGTCTTATTTACCAAGAGACCCAGTACTTC; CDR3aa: CASSLKVAGGLIYQETQYF
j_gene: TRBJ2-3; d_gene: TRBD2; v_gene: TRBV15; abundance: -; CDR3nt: TGTGCCACCAGCAGAGAAATAGCGGGGGGAAGCACAGATACGCAGTATTTT; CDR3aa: CATSREIAGGSTDTQYF